This T cell receptor beta chain was recorded in a study of early T cells in non-severe SARS-CoV-2 infection. This clonotype has ten or more counts. Researchers tagged individual cDNA molecules with unique molecular identifiers. TCRdb re-called the 5' RACE reads with MiXCR, one entry per CDR3 protein. The sample holds over 90,000 distinct CDR3 sequences, over 10% seen once. This CDR3 has 14 amino acids. The germline V gene has CDR1 MNHEY and CDR2 SVGAGI. The V end was cut by 8 bases, the J end by 3 bases, with 13 bases between. The material sequenced was whole blood. This clonotype was obtained from an adult who was a healthcare worker with PCR-confirmed SARS-CoV-2 infection or an uninfected control (not recorded which). This chain joins TRBV6-5 and TRBJ2-2; D is undetermined. CDR3 sequence reads: CASRDGRDTGELFF. For the CDR3, the DNA is TGTGCCAGCCGCGATGGACGGGACACCGGGGAGCTGTTTTTT.